The rows below give T cell receptor beta chains drawn from one sample of a study of cytotoxic CD8 clonotypes in ibrutinib-treated CLL. Measured with immunoSEQ multiplex PCR; TCRdb has only the in-frame clones, and not every one. The sample shows around 70,000 clones, approximately 70% of them seen only once. The sequencing here drew on PBMCs, taken after 12 months of ibrutinib treatment. These receptor sequences come from a human donor with chronic lymphocytic leukemia. CDR3s include the opening cysteine and the closing phenylalanine or tryptophan.

TRBV9 CASSVGGYAMNTEAFF
TRBV29-1 CSVESWPDTEAFF
TRBV5-6 CASSPRQVLPGEQYF
TRBV5-4 CASSNVPGQGEKLFF
TRBV4-3 CASSQDGSSYNSPLHF
TRBV4-2 CASSQDNEQFF
TRBV7-9 CASRHIRKMGYTF
TRBV7-2 CASSHGQGREKLFF
TRBV7-2 CASCSGGAETQYF
TRBV4-1 CASSQGQLYEQYF
TRBV5-1 CASSLEAVLYSTDTQYF
TRBV6-5 CASSYQGTYSPLHF
TRBV19 CASSMGGQGPSSYEQYF
TRBV25-1 CASSVPSQGEKLFF
TRBV7-9 CASTTGRTSNYGYTF
TRBV13 CASSLGRGAYNEQFF
TRBV18 CASSTRGTRNTGELFF
TRBV7-2 CASSQGVSGEQEKLFF
TRBV7-8 CASSLAGGHQPQHF
TRBV28 CATRSDRGELTRGYTF
TRBV5-5 CASTDSGANVLTF
TRBV5-8 CASSLGETGGKDTQYF
TRBV4-1 CASSQGLTGTYEQYF
TRBV19 CASSIRLANEKLFF
TRBV10-3 CAMAVLGELFF
TRBV5-1 CASSSDRGGTGELFF
TRBV20-1 CSVGTGYEQYF
TRBV19 CASSGPGGANYGYTF
TRBV6-5 CASSQDRGPNTEAFF
TRBV9 CASQTSVDTEAFF
TRBV5-1 CASSAGFSPGELFF
TRBV5-6 CASSLERGSFNQPQHF
TRBV6-5 CASSFTDLGYGYTF
TRBV11-2 CASSSMNTEAFF
TRBV30 CAWSVGTGGWNEQFF
TRBV4-3 CASSPRLATNEKLFF
TRBV19 CASSIRGSGELFF
TRBV9 CASSVSQGGNSPLHF
TRBV6-1 CASSGRALNTGELFF
TRBV30 CAWSGSEAEDTQYF
TRBV5-8 CASTHDSMLGYTF
TRBV9 CAGSGGAVDTQYF
TRBV21-1 CASSKGGYNRDHEQYF
TRBV6-6 CASRYSGATDTQYF
TRBV14 CASSPTKAAIETQYF
TRBV28 CASSLGSEAFF
TRBV5-6 CASSLWLTEGWETQYF
TRBV27 CASRNRVRNEQFF
TRBV5-1 CASSLVSGQGYGYTF
TRBV7-2 CASSLDFGSEQYF
TRBV7-6 CASSPTDRGSTEAFF
TRBV27 CASSLSIPQGLGNEQFF
TRBV5-4 CASSLGFPGPGNTEAFF
TRBV7-8 CASSLAAWGAEALSPSPLHF
TRBV11-2 CASSFNRGSYEQYF